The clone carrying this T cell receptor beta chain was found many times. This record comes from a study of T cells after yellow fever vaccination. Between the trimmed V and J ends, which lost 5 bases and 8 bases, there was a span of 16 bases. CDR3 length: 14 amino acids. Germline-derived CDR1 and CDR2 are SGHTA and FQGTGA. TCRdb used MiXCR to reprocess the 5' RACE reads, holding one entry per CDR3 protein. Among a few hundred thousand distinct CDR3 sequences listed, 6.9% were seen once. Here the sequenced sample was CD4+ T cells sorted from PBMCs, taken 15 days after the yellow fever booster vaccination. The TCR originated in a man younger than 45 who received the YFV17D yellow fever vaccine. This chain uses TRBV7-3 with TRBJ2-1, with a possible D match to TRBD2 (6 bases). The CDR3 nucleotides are TGTGCCAGCAGCCTCCGGGACTCCCGCGATGAGCAGTTCTTC. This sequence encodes CASSLRDSRDEQFF.